The clone carrying this T cell receptor beta chain was counted between two and nine times. This entry is derived from a study of Graves' ophthalmopathy and Graves' hyperthyroidism. The CDR3 loop spans 14 amino acids. Losses at the gene ends were 5 bases for V and 8 bases for J; bases not matched to a gene: 8. Transcripts of RNA were the source for amplifying TCR beta CDR3 regions. An initial RT-PCR round employing HTBI primers preceded a second-round multiplex PCR. TCRdb called the multiplex PCR reads again in MiXCR, with one record for every CDR3 protein. The table includes 900,000 to 1,200,000 distinct CDR3 sequences, 35% to 45% detected once.

This clonotype was sampled from an adult man with Graves' hyperthyroidism. The chain recombines TRBV12-3 or TRBV12-4 with TRBJ1-2; 10 bases align to TRBD1. The sample taken for sequencing was peripheral blood or thyroid tissue (not recorded which). In nucleotides, the CDR3 is TGTGCCAGCAGTCCCCTAGACAGGGGGCGAGGCTACACCTTC. This sequence encodes CASSPLDRGRGYTF.